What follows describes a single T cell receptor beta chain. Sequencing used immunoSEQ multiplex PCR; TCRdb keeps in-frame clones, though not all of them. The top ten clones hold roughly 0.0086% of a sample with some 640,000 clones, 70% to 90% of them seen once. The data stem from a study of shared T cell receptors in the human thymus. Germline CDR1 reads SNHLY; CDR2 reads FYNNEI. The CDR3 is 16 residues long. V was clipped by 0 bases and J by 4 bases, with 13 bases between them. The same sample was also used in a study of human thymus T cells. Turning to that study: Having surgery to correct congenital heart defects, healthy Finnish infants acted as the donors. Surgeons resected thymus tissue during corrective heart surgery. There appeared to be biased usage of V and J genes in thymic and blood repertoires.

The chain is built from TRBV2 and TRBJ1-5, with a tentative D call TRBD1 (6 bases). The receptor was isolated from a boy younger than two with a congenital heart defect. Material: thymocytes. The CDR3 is CASSEAGRGENQPQHF. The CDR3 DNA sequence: TGTGCCAGCAGTGAAGCTGGGAGGGGGGAGAATCAGCCCCAGCATTTT.